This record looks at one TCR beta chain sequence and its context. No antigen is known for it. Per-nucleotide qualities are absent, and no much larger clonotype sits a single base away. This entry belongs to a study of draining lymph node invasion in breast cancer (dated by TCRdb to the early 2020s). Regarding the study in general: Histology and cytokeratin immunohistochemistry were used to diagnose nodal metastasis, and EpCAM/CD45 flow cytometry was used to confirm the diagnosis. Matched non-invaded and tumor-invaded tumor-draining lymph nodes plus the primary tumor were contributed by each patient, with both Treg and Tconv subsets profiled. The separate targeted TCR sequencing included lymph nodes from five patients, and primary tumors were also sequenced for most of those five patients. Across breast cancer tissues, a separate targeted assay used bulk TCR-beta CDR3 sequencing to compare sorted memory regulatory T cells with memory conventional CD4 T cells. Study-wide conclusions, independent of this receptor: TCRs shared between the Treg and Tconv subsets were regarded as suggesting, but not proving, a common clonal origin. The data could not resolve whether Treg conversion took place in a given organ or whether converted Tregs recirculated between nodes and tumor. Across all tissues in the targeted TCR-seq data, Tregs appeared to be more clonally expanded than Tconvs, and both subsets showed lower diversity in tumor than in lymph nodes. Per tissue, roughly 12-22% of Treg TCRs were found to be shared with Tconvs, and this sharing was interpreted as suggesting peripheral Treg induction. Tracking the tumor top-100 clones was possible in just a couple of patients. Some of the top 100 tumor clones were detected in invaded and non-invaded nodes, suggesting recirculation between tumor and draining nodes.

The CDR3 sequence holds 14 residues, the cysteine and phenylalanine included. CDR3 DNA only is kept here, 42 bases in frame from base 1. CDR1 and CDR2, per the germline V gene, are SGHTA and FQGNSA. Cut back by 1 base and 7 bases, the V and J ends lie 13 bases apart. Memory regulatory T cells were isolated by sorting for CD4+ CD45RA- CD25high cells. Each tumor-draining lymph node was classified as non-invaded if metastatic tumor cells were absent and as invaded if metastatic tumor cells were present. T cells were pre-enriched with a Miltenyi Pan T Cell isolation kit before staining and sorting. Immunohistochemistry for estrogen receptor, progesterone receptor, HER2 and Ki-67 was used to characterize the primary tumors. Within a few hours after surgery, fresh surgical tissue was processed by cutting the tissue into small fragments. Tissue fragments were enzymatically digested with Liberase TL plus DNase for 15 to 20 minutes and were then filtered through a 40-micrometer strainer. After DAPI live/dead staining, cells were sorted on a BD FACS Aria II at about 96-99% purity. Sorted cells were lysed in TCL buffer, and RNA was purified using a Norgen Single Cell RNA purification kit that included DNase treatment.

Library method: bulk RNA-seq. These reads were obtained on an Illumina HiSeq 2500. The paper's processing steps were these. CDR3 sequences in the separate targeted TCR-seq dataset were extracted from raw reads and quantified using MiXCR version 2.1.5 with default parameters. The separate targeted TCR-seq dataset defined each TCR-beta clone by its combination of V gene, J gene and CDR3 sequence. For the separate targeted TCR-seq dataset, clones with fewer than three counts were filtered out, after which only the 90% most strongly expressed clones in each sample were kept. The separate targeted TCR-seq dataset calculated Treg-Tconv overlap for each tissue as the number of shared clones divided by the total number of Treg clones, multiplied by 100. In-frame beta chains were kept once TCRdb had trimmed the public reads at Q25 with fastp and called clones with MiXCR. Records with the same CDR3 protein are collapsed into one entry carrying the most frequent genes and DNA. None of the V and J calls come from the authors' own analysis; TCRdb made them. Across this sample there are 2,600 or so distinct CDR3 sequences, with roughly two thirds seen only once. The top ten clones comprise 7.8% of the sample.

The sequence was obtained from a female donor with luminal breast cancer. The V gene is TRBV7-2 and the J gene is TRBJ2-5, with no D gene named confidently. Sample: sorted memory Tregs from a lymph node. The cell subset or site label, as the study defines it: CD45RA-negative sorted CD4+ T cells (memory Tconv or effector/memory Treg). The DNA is TGTGCCAGCAGCTTAGAAGTTATGAAAGGGACCCAGTACTTC. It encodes CASSLEVMKGTQYF.